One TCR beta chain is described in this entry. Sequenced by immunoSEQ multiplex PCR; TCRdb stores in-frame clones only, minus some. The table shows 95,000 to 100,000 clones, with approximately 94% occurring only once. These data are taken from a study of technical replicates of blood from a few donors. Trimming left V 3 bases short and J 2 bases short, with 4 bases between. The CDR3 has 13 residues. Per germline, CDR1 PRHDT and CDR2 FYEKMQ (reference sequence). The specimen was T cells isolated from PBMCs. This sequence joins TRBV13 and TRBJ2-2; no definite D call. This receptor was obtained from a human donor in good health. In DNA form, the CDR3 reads TGTGCCAGCAGCTTCGGTAACACCGGGGAGCTGTTTTTT. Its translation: CASSFGNTGELFF. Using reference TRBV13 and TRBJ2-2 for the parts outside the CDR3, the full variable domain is AAGVIQSPRHLIKEKRETATLKCYPIPRHDTVYWYQQGPGQDPQFLISFYEKMQSDKGSIPDRFSAQQFSDYHSELNMSSLELGDSALYFCASSFGNTGELFFGEGSRLTVL.